The clone carrying this T cell receptor beta chain was observed a handful of times. Its antigen is undetermined. Construction of the TCR beta libraries employed iRepertoire HTBI primers in conjunction with Arm-PCR of CDR3 regions. MiXCR, run by TCRdb on the multiplex PCR reads, gives a single entry per CDR3 protein. This repertoire shows roughly 300,000 distinct CDR3 sequences, around 19% found once; its top ten account for roughly 29%. This sample stems from a study of regulatory T cells in long-lasting Graves disease. Study-wide findings and caveats: With persistent disease, TRBV28, TRBJ1-2 and TRBJ2-5 were the favored segments. Limited sample numbers may have lowered accuracy.

Looked up from germline, CDR1 is SGHVS and CDR2 is FQNEAQ. This CDR3 contains 12 residues. V lost 4 bases to trimming and J lost 7 bases, with 10 bases between them. Time point in this sample: persistent/refractory GD, antithyroid drugs over 5 years with positive TRAb. PBMC-derived RNA was used for the TCR library. The rearrangement links TRBV7-8 to TRBJ1-2; D possibly corresponds to TRBD1 (6 bases). This clonotype originated in a female donor with Graves disease. Sequencing used peripheral blood mononuclear cells (PBMCs), obtained when the disease was refractory, from a patient treated with antithyroid drugs. This CDR3 is CASSSPGVGYTF. CDR3 sequence (DNA): TGTGCCAGCAGCTCGCCAGGGGTTGGCTACACCTTC.